Below, 14 T cell receptor beta chains from the same sample are listed, as sequenced in a study of early T cells in non-severe SARS-CoV-2 infection. Using its own MiXCR run on the 5' RACE reads, TCRdb lists one record per CDR3 protein. This sample has approximately 69,000 distinct CDR3 sequences, with about an eighth found just once. Material: whole blood. The source is an adult who was a healthcare worker with PCR-confirmed SARS-CoV-2 infection or an uninfected control (not recorded which).

This clonotype was observed at least ten times. This chain joins TRBV3-1 and TRBJ2-3, with D unresolved. V lost 8 bases and J lost 4, with 10 bases in between. Germline CDR1 LGHDT, CDR2 YNNKEL (reference sequence). This CDR3 spans 12 amino acids. The CDR3 nucleotides read TGTGCCAGCGCCCCCAGCTCAGATACGCAGTATTTT. As protein: CASAPSSDTQYF.

This clonotype was observed at least ten times. The chain recombines TRBV4-1 with TRBJ1-4, with D tentatively TRBD1 (6 bases). The CDR3 loop spans 19 amino acids. The germline gives CDR1 MGHRA, CDR2 YSYEKL. Trimming took 1 base from V and 8 from J, leaving 26 bases between them. CDR3 residues: CASSQGARGQAGDPEKLFF. CDR3 nucleotide sequence: TGCGCCAGCAGCCAAGGGGCGCGGGGGCAAGCCGGCGATCCGGAAAAACTGTTTTTT.

The chain carries TRBV7-8 and TRBJ2-3; 8 nucleotides match TRBD2. There are 15 residues in the CDR3. With V trimmed by 11 bases and J by 1 base, 11 bases remained unmatched. Germline lookup yields CDR1 SGHVS and CDR2 FQNEAQ. The CDR3 DNA reads TGTGCCGCGGGGAGTCTAGCGGGCCGCACAGATACGCAGTATTTT. It specifies CAAGSLAGRTDTQYF.

This clonotype was seen only a few times. The V call is TRBV3-1, the J call TRBJ1-1; possible D gene TRBD1, 5 bases. The CDR3 is 14 amino acids. The germline V gene has CDR1 LGHDT and CDR2 YNNKEL (reference sequence). V lost 6 bases and J lost 4, with 15 bases in between. The CDR3 reads CASSLSVGLTEAFF. CDR3 sequence (DNA): TGTGCCAGCAGTCTGTCAGTGGGGCTCACTGAAGCTTTCTTT. The complete variable domain, with remaining parts taken from reference TRBV3-1 and TRBJ1-1, reads DTAVSQTPKYLVTQMGNDKSIKCEQNLGHDTMYWYKQDSKKFLKIMFSYNNKELIINETVPNRFSPKSPDKAHLNLHINSLELGDSAVYFCASSLSVGLTEAFFGQGTRLTVV.

Ten or more counts support this clonotype. The CDR3 loop reads CATLGAGDSWRVISNQPQHF. In DNA, the CDR3 is TGTGCCACTCTTGGGGCAGGGGATTCCTGGCGCGTAATTAGCAATCAGCCCCAGCATTTT. The chain recombines TRBV7-2 with TRBJ1-5; perhaps TRBD1 as D (6 bases). The germline CDR1 and CDR2 sequences are SGHTA and FQGNSA. This CDR3 is built from 20 residues. The ends were cut back, 10 bases at V and 0 bases at J, with 31 bases in the middle.

This clonotype was detected ten times or more. The chain links TRBV4-2 to TRBJ2-7, with D hard to call. The V gene lost 1 base and the J gene lost 0 bases, with 10 bases spanning the gap. There are 15 residues in the CDR3. In germline, CDR1 is LGHNA, CDR2 YNFKEQ. For the CDR3, the DNA is TGTGCCAGCAGCCAAGTGGGAAGGGACTCCTACGAGCAGTACTTC. This encodes CASSQVGRDSYEQYF.

Only a few counts were recorded for this clonotype. The chain couples TRBV27 to TRBJ2-3; D not certain. Trimming removed 6 bases at V and 5 bases at J, with 18 bases between. Germline V gene lookup returns CDR1 MNHEY and CDR2 SMNVEV (reference sequence). The CDR3 covers 15 residues. The CDR3 loop is CASSPPTGAGDTQYF. CDR3 sequence (DNA): TGTGCCAGCAGCCCTCCGACGGGCGCCGGAGATACGCAGTATTTT.

The chain carries TRBV7-2 and TRBJ2-1; no clear D. The CDR3 has 15 amino acids. Trimming shortened V by 5 bases and J by 0 bases, and 11 bases separated the two germline ends. The germline V gene has CDR1 SGHTA and CDR2 FQGNSA. CDR3 nucleotides: TGTGCCAGCAGCCCAGCGCCGCTCTCCTACAATGAGCAGTTCTTC. It translates to CASSPAPLSYNEQFF.

In its sample, this clonotype was seen many times. The gene calls are TRBV27 and TRBJ1-1; perhaps TRBD1 as D (6 bases). This CDR3 spans 16 amino acids. Per germline, CDR1 MNHEY and CDR2 SMNVEV (reference sequence). V lost 6 bases and J 2 bases, leaving 19 bases between the germline ends. CDR3 DNA sequence: TGTGCCAGCAGCCGAACACCGACAGGAAGCAACACTGAAGCTTTCTTT. It encodes CASSRTPTGSNTEAFF.

This clonotype was seen only a few times. The chain links TRBV5-1 to TRBJ2-5; D unclear. The CDR3 has 14 amino acids. Deletions cut 5 bases from V and 5 bases from J, with 16 bases between. In germline, CDR1 is SGHRS, CDR2 YFSETQ. In DNA, the CDR3 is TGCGCCAGCAGTTTCGACTTAGTTAGGGAGACCCAGTACTTC. Its translation: CASSFDLVRETQYF.

This clonotype has at least ten counts. The chain's CDR3 is CASSPDSNYGYTF. CDR3 coding DNA: TGTGCCAGCAGCCCGGACAGTAACTATGGCTACACCTTC. The chain recombines TRBV9 with TRBJ1-2; TRBD1 might be the D (6 bases). Germline assignment: CDR1 SGDLS and CDR2 YYNGEE. The CDR3 consists of 13 residues. Trimming cost V 4 bases and J 1 base, with 8 bases left between them.

Concerning this clonotype itself: A single base separates this from a much larger clone, so it may be a read error. The V and J genes are TRBV5-1 and TRBJ1-2, with TRBD1 matching 7 bases. Germline V gene data show CDR1 as SGHRS and CDR2 as YFSETQ. This CDR3 has 16 amino acids. The CDR3 loop reads CGSSFWLTGFYYGYTF. In DNA form, the CDR3 reads TGCGGCAGCAGCTTCTGGTTGACAGGGTTTTACTATGGCTACACCTTC.

A few counts support this clonotype. V is TRBV25-1 and J is TRBJ1-4; 7 nucleotides agree with TRBD1. The germline V gene encodes CDR1 MGHDK and CDR2 SYGVNS. CDR3 length: 14 amino acids. With 0 bases clipped from V and 5 bases from J, the junction kept 0 bases outside the gene matches. This chain's CDR3 is CASSEYRGNEKLFF. CDR3 nucleotides: TGTGCCAGCAGTGAATACAGGGGGAATGAAAAACTGTTTTTT.

This clonotype appeared a few times. The J gene is TRBJ1-1, the V gene TRBV4-3; D may be TRBD1 (5 bases). From germline, CDR1 is LGHNA and CDR2 YSLEER. V lost 0 bases to trimming and J lost 7 bases, with 9 bases between them. The CDR3 covers 13 residues. The CDR3, as DNA: TGCGCCAGCAGCCAAGATTGGGACCTTGAAGCTTTCTTT. Translation: CASSQDWDLEAFF.